The 23 T cell receptor beta chains below were found in one sample sequenced in a study of shared clonotypes between healthy human individuals. Measured with immunoSEQ multiplex PCR; TCRdb has only the in-frame clones, and not every one. The sample has 450,000 to 500,000 clones, around 80% seen once. Material for sequencing was PBMCs. Receptor source: a woman in her thirties or forties in good health. Some clones in this sample may be carry-over from other donors' samples.

The genes are TRBV28 and TRBJ1-2; 9 nucleotides match TRBD1. With V trimmed by 5 bases and J by 4 bases, 8 bases remained unmatched. Per the germline V gene, CDR1 is MDHEN and CDR2 is SYDVKM. This CDR3 has 15 amino acids. The CDR3 DNA sequence: TGTGCCAGCAGTATTACAGGGGGCGCGTCCTATGGCTACACCTTC. Its protein product is CASSITGGASYGYTF.

The chain has TRBV4-1 and TRBJ2-1, with 13 bases lining up with TRBD2. The junction had 6 bases not matched to a gene; V was cut back by 5 bases and J by 5 bases. This CDR3 is 16 amino acids long. Looked up from germline, CDR1 is MGHRA and CDR2 is YSYEKL. The CDR3 coding sequence is TGCGCCAGCAGCTCCCATGGACTAGCGGGAGACAATGAGCAGTTCTTC. It translates to CASSSHGLAGDNEQFF.

This clone was found once. The chain joins TRBV4-1 to TRBJ2-7; no definite D call. Germline V gene sequence: CDR1 MGHRA, CDR2 YSYEKL. The V end was cut by 1 base, the J end by 0 bases, with 10 bases between. CDR3 length equals 15 residues. The CDR3 region is CASSQVMGSSYEQYF. In DNA form, the CDR3 reads TGCGCCAGCAGCCAAGTTATGGGAAGCTCCTACGAGCAGTACTTC.

The J gene is TRBJ2-3, the V gene TRBV5-4; 10 bases fit TRBD2. Looked up from germline, CDR1 is SGHNT and CDR2 is YYREEE (reference sequence). With V trimmed by 1 base and J by 2 bases, 4 bases remained unmatched. This CDR3 is built from 16 residues. Here the CDR3 reads CASSLKGTSDTDTQYF. In DNA, the CDR3 is TGTGCCAGCAGCTTGAAGGGGACTAGCGACACAGATACGCAGTATTTT.

The chain recombines TRBV2 with TRBJ1-2; 8 bases are shared with TRBD1. Trimming removed 6 bases from V and 3 bases from J; junction bases left unmatched: 6. The germline gives CDR1 SNHLY, CDR2 FYNNEI. This CDR3 region has 14 residues. The CDR3 nucleotides read TGTGCCAGCAGCTCAAGGGGACAGGACTATGGCTACACCTTC. It specifies CASSSRGQDYGYTF. Looking up the rest from reference TRBV2 and TRBJ1-2 gives the full variable domain: EPEVTQTPSHQVTQMGQEVILRCVPISNHLYFYWYRQILGQKVEFLVSFYNNEISEKSEIFDDQFSVERPDGSNFTLKIRSTKLEDSAMYFCASSSRGQDYGYTFGSGTRLTVV.

Regarding this clone: A much bigger clone sits one base away, suggesting this may be a read error. J is TRBJ1-1 and V is TRBV5-1, with no clear D. Germline CDR1 is SGHRS and CDR2 is YFSETQ. The CDR3 runs 14 residues. The CDR3, as DNA: TGCGCCGGCAGCTCGTCAGTTATGAACACTGAAGCTTTCTTT. Translating it yields CAGSSSVMNTEAFF.

With respect to this clone: A much larger clonotype is one base distant, so this may be a read error. The DNA is left out, because the CDR3 cannot be placed on it with certainty; the CDR3 is given as TCRdb lists it. Other DNA sequences in this sample translate to the same CDR3. The chain uses TRBV5-6 and TRBJ2-7; TRBD2, the table's D call, lacks a check against the DNA. The CDR3 is 16 residues long, ends included. Germline V gene lookup returns CDR1 SGHDT and CDR2 YYEEEE. The CDR3 is CASSWGTGTSFSEQYF.

V usage is TRBV7-3 and J usage is TRBJ2-6; maybe TRBD2 (6 bases). Germline values: CDR1 SGHTA, CDR2 FQGTGA. The CDR3 contains 19 residues. Trimming removed 1 base at V and 2 bases at J, with 18 bases between. CDR3: CASSLSGRDSTTGANVLTF. CDR3 in DNA: TGTGCCAGCAGCTTAAGTGGTCGGGACTCCACTACTGGGGCCAACGTCCTGACTTTC.

J is TRBJ2-3 and V is TRBV7-2, with a weak D call TRBD1 (5 bases). Trimming cost V 1 base and J 2 bases, with 7 bases left between them. There are 14 residues in the CDR3. Germline V gene sequence: CDR1 SGHTA, CDR2 FQGNSA. The CDR3 here is CASSLEGFTDTQYF. CDR3 coding DNA: TGTGCCAGCAGCTTAGAGGGGTTCACAGATACGCAGTATTTT.

The chain uses TRBV6-1 and TRBJ2-1, with 10 positions matching TRBD2. The ends lost 6 bases at V and 4 bases at J; junction bases unmatched: 6. Germline CDR1 is MNHNS and CDR2 is SASEGT. The CDR3 extends over 15 amino acids. For the CDR3, the DNA is TGTGCCAGCAGCTCCGCACTAGCGGGATACAATGAGCAGTTCTTC. As protein: CASSSALAGYNEQFF.

For this clone: The junction does not match germline at one end; this may be a read error. The sample holds other DNA sequences that translate to the same CDR3. The J gene is TRBJ2-7, the V gene TRBV6-1; TRBD2 agrees at 12 bases. The CDR3 is made up of 15 amino acids. CDR1 is MNHNS and CDR2 is SASEGT in the germline V gene. CDR3 DNA: TGTGCCAGCAGTGAAGGACTAGCGGGAGCCTACGAGCAGTACTTT. This codes for CASSEGLAGAYEQYF.

The V gene is TRBV7-2, the J gene TRBJ2-2, with no clear D. Germline V gives CDR1 SGHTA, CDR2 FQGNSA. There are 14 residues in the CDR3. V was clipped by 1 base and J by 4 bases, with 7 bases between them. CDR3 in DNA: TGTGCCAGCAGCTTAGATTTCAGCACCGGGGAGCTGTTTTTT. Translated, it gives CASSLDFSTGELFF.

The chain is built from TRBV5-6 and TRBJ1-2; no clear D gene. Trimming took 4 bases from V and 2 from J, leaving 6 bases between them. CDR1 is SGHDT and CDR2 is YYEEEE in the germline V gene. The CDR3 is 12 amino acids. Here the CDR3 reads CASSVQNYGYTF. As DNA, the CDR3 is TGTGCCAGCAGCGTCCAGAACTATGGCTACACCTTC.

J is TRBJ2-7 and V is TRBV21-1; the DNA was not compared with TRBD1, the D call given in the table. TRBV21-1 is a documented pseudogene. This CDR3 has 14 amino acids. The CDR3 bases are TGTGCCAGCAGCAAAGTTATCTGCAGCTACGAGCAGTACTTC. It translates to CASSKVICSYEQYF.

The V call is TRBV5-1, the J call TRBJ1-4; 7 bases agree with TRBD1. The CDR3 spans 15 residues. V shed 1 base and J 4 bases; nucleotides not matched to a gene: 4. CDR1 and CDR2 (germline): SGHRS, YFSETQ. DNA for the CDR3: TGCGCCAGCAGCTTGAACAGGGGACTTAATGAAAAACTGTTTTTT. It translates to CASSLNRGLNEKLFF.

The gene calls are TRBV27 and TRBJ1-1; D not resolved. The CDR3 is 16 amino acids. Germline assignment: CDR1 MNHEY and CDR2 SMNVEV (reference sequence). V was shortened by 0 bases and J by 7 bases, with 18 bases between the two germline ends. The CDR3 reads CASSLSFWAPGYEAFF. CDR3 coding DNA: TGTGCCAGCAGTTTATCTTTCTGGGCCCCAGGATATGAAGCTTTCTTT.

V is TRBV6-6 and J is TRBJ2-2; D is undetermined. Germline loops: CDR1 MNHNY, CDR2 SVGAGI (reference sequence). There are 13 residues in the CDR3. Trimming shortened V by 6 bases and J by 6 bases, and 11 bases separated the two germline ends. CDR3 loop: CASSPTWAGELFF. The CDR3 DNA follows: TGTGCCAGCAGCCCCACGTGGGCCGGGGAGCTGTTTTTT.

The chain is built from TRBV28 and TRBJ2-1; D gene ambiguous. The germline CDR1 and CDR2 sequences are MDHEN and SYDVKM. The CDR3 is 10 residues long. Trimming stripped 6 bases from V and 5 bases from J, with 2 bases between. This CDR3 reads CASSDNEQFF. The CDR3 DNA follows: TGTGCCAGCAGCGACAATGAGCAGTTCTTC.

To note about this clone: The same CDR3 arises from other DNA sequences in this sample as well. The chain employs TRBV28 and TRBJ2-7; TRBD2 aligns across 8 bases. With 5 bases clipped from V and 0 bases from J, the junction kept 6 bases outside the gene matches. The CDR3 sequence is 15 residues long. Germline CDR1 and CDR2: MDHEN and SYDVKM. The CDR3 coding sequence is TGTGCCAGCAGTGGGGGACTAGGGAGCTCCTACGAGCAGTACTTC. Amino acids: CASSGGLGSSYEQYF.

The chain couples TRBV7-2 to TRBJ2-1; a possible D gene is TRBD1 (6 bases). The germline CDR1 and CDR2 sequences are SGHTA and FQGNSA. There are 14 residues in the CDR3. V gave up 7 bases and J gave up 9 bases, with 19 bases separating them. The CDR3 is CASTVAGGGSEQFF. CDR3 DNA sequence: TGTGCCAGCACCGTAGCTGGGGGCGGCAGTGAGCAGTTCTTC.

V gene TRBV2 combines with J gene TRBJ1-1; TRBD1 matches 7 bases. CDR1 and CDR2 (germline): SNHLY, FYNNEI. Germline trimming cut 8 bases from V and 8 bases from J; bases unmatched to any gene: 5. This CDR3 contains 11 residues. Here the CDR3 DNA reads TGTGCCAGCCAGGACAGGACAGAAGCTTTCTTT. It translates to CASQDRTEAFF. Full variable domain (rest looked up from reference TRBV2 and TRBJ1-1): EPEVTQTPSHQVTQMGQEVILRCVPISNHLYFYWYRQILGQKVEFLVSFYNNEISEKSEIFDDQFSVERPDGSNFTLKIRSTKLEDSAMYFCASQDRTEAFFGQGTRLTVV.

The sample holds many counts of this clone. This same CDR3 is encoded by further DNA sequences in the sample. V usage is TRBV6-1 and J usage is TRBJ2-4; 9 bases fit TRBD2. Germline loops: CDR1 MNHNS, CDR2 SASEGT. This CDR3 contains 15 residues. Trimming took 2 bases from V and 7 from J; bases not matched to a gene: 6. Written as DNA, the CDR3 is TGTGCCAGCAGTGAATATGCGGGAGGGCCCAACATTCAGTACTTC. This gives the protein CASSEYAGGPNIQYF.

The genes are TRBV18 and TRBJ2-7, with 9 bases matching TRBD1. Trimming at V came to 3 bases and at J to 2 bases, leaving 8 bases not matched to a gene. CDR1 is KGHSH, CDR2 LQKENI, per germline. This CDR3 is 16 amino acids long. CDR3 nucleotide sequence: TGTGCCAGCTCACCGGAAGGGACAGGGCATACCTACGAGCAGTACTTC. It yields the protein CASSPEGTGHTYEQYF.